The present entry profiles one T cell receptor (beta chain) with its context. The antigen is unknown. Per the germline V gene, CDR1 is LNHDA and CDR2 is SQIVND (reference sequence). V dropped 10 bases and J dropped 8; count of bases not matched to a gene: 10. The length of the CDR3 is 13 residues. The source of the sample is a study of T cells after yellow fever vaccination. Whole-study findings and limits: Researchers noted that a small share of clonotypes showed up in both CD4 and CD8 compartments.

Template switching by 5'RACE produced TCR cDNA, adding a universal primer site and UMIs. TCRdb itself ran the 5' RACE reads through MiXCR, one entry per CDR3 protein. The data hold 300,000 to 400,000 distinct CDR3 sequences, with approximately 8% observed a single time. The rearrangement joins TRBV19 to TRBJ2-2, with TRBD1 matching 7 bases. The receptor's source is a man aged 18 to 29 who received the YFV17D yellow fever vaccine. The sequenced sample was PBMCs, obtained more than 40 days after the first yellow fever vaccination. CDR3 protein: CATLDRFPGELFF. The CDR3 DNA reads TGTGCCACCCTGGACAGGTTCCCGGGGGAGCTGTTTTTT.